The sequence of this T cell receptor beta chain was determined in a study of T cells in Graves' hyperthyroidism and ophthalmopathy. Study results and caveats: From stable hyperthyroidism, ophthalmopathy was set apart by a 13 V-J model. Expanded thyroid clonotypes (above 0.001) were mostly also found in blood.

On this clonotype itself: Its antigen is undetermined.

Over 18 months, lack of ophthalmopathy progression marked Graves' hyperthyroidism as stable. Among the patients, aged 18 to 65, hyperthyroidism was newly diagnosed and had lasted under 2 months. The CDR3 runs to 22 residues. CDR1 and CDR2 from the germline V gene are SGDLS and YYNGEE. The V segment lost 5 bases and the J segment 0 bases; nucleotides outside the gene matches: 24. There were TCR beta CDR3 regions amplified from RNA transcripts. An initial round of RT-PCR targeting the TCR CDR3 relied on the HTBI primer set. MiXCR, run by TCRdb on the multiplex PCR reads, gives a single entry per CDR3 protein. The sample contains nearly 750,000 distinct CDR3 sequences, 30% to 40% of which appear only once.

The source is a woman aged 35 to 49 with Graves' hyperthyroidism. The V and J genes are TRBV9 and TRBJ2-2, with 8 bases fitting TRBD2. Sequenced input: blood. This CDR3 is CASSLPRPEIIAGSANTGELFF. Written as DNA, the CDR3 is TGTGCCAGCAGTCTTCCTAGACCTGAGATAATAGCGGGATCCGCGAACACCGGGGAGCTGTTTTTT.